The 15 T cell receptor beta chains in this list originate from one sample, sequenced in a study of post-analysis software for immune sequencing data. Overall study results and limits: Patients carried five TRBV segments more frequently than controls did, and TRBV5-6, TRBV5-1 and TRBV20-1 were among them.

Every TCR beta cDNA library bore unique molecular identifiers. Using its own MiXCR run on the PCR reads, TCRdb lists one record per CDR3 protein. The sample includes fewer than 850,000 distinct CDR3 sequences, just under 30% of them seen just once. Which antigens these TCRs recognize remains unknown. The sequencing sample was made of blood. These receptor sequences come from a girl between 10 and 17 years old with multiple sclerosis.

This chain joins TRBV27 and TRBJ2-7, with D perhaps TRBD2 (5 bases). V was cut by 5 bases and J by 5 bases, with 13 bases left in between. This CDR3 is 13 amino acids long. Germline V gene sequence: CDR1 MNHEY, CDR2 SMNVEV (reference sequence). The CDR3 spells CASSPWTGNEQYF. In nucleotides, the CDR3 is TGTGCCAGCAGTCCCTGGACGGGGAACGAGCAGTACTTC.

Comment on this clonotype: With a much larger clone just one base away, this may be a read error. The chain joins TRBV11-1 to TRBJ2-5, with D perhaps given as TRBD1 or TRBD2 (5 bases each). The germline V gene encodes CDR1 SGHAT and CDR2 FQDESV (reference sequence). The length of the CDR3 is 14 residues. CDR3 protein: CACSLGDALETQYF. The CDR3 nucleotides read TGTGCCTGCAGCTTAGGGGACGCCTTGGAGACCCAGTACTTC.

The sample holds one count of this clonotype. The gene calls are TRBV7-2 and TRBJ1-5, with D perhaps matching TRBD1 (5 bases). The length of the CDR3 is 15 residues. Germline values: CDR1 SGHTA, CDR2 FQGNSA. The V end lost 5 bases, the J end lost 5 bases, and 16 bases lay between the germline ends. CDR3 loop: CASSLPRGPDQPQHF. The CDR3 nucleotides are TGTGCCAGCAGCCTGCCGAGGGGCCCCGATCAGCCCCAGCATTTT.

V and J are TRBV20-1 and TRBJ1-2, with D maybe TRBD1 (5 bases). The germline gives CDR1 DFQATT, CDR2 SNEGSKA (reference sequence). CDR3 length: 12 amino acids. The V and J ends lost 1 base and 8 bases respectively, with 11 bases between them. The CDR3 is CSARAGGDGYTF. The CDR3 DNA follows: TGCAGTGCTAGAGCCGGGGGGGACGGCTACACCTTC.

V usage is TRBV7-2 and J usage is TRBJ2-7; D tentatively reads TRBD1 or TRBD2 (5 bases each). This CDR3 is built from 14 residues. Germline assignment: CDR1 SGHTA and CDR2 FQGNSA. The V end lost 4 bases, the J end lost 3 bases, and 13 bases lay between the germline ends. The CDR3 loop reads CASSWDRNGYEQYF. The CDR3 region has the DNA TGTGCCAGCAGCTGGGACCGGAACGGCTACGAGCAGTACTTC.

DNA for the CDR3: TGTGCCAGCAGTTCGGACAGTCCCTTCTACGAGCAGTACTTC. Its translation is CASSSDSPFYEQYF. The V gene is TRBV6-5, the J gene TRBJ2-5, with a tentative D call TRBD1 (6 bases). The J call may be in error: the DNA end matches TRBJ2-7 better. CDR1 and CDR2 from the germline V gene are MNHEY and SVGAGI. The CDR3 is made up of 14 amino acids.

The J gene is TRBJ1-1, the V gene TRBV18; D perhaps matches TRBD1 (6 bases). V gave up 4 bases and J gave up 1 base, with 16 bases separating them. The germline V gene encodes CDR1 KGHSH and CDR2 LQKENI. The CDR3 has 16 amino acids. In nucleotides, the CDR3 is TGTGCCAGCTCACTACAAACAGGGCAAGGGAACACTGAAGCTTTCTTT. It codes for CASSLQTGQGNTEAFF.

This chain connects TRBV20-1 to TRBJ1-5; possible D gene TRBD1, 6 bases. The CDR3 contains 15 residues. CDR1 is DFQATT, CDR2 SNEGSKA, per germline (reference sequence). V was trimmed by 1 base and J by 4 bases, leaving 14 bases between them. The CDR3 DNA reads TGCAGTGCTAGAGTCCCCGGACAGAGGAATCAGCCCCAGCATTTT. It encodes CSARVPGQRNQPQHF.

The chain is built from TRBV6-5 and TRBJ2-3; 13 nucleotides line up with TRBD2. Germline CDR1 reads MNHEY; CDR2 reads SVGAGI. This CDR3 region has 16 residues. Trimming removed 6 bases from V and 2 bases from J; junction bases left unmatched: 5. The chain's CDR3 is CASRGLAGANTDTQYF. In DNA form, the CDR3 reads TGTGCCAGCAGAGGACTAGCGGGAGCCAACACAGATACGCAGTATTTT.

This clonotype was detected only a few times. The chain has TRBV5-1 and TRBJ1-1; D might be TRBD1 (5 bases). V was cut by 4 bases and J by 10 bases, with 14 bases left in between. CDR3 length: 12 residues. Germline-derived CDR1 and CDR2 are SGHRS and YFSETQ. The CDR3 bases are TGCGCCAGCAGCCAAGCCCCAGGGAGAGCTTTCTTT. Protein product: CASSQAPGRAFF.

The CDR3: CASSTHVRGGADGYTF. Here the CDR3 DNA reads TGTGCCAGCAGCACCCACGTAAGGGGGGGCGCGGATGGCTACACCTTC. This sequence joins TRBV12-3 or TRBV12-4 and TRBJ1-2; D possibly corresponds to TRBD1 (6 bases). Deletions cut 6 bases from V and 6 bases from J, with 23 bases between. The CDR3 is 16 amino acids.

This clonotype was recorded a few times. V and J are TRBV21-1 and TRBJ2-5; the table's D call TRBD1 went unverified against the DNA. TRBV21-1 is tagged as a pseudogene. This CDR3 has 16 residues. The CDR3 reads CASTLGAGGVPETQYF. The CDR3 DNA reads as TGTGCCAGCACCCTAGGGGCAGGGGGGGTTCCAGAGACCCAGTACTTC.

This chain's CDR3 is CAISEFLAGYEQFF. DNA of the CDR3: TGTGCCATCAGTGAGTTTCTAGCGGGCTATGAGCAGTTCTTC. The rearrangement uses TRBV10-3 and TRBJ2-1, with 8 bases lining up with TRBD2. The CDR3 consists of 14 residues. V shed 1 base and J 8 bases; nucleotides not matched to a gene: 4. In germline, CDR1 is ENHRY, CDR2 SYGVKD.

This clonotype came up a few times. The CDR3 sequence: CASSPMPQGELGYTF. CDR3 sequence (DNA): TGTGCCAGCAGCCCAATGCCCCAGGGAGAACTTGGCTACACCTTC. This chain uses TRBV3-1 with TRBJ1-2; tentative D call: TRBD1 (5 bases). This CDR3 region has 15 residues. With 4 bases removed from V and 7 bases from J, the gap between germline ends came to 19 bases. The germline gives CDR1 LGHDT, CDR2 YNNKEL (reference sequence).

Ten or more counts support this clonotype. CDR3 nucleotide sequence: TGCGCCAGCAGCTTGGGACAGCCCTATGGCTACACCTTC. Encoded protein: CASSLGQPYGYTF. The chain combines TRBV5-1 with TRBJ1-2, with D perhaps TRBD1 (5 bases). CDR3 length: 13 residues. The ends were cut back, 0 bases at V and 4 bases at J, with 7 bases in the middle. Germline CDR1 reads SGHRS; CDR2 reads YFSETQ.